Following are 10 T cell receptor beta chains from one sample sequenced in a study of blood T cell repertoires in COVID-19. Measured with immunoSEQ multiplex PCR; TCRdb has only the in-frame clones, and not every one. The sample lists more than 150,000 clones; over 75% were seen once. The sequencing input was peripheral blood. Receptor source: a woman of 80 years or more with active or convalescent COVID-19.

Worth noting for this clone: Compared with germline, one end of the junction differs, possibly owing to a read error. Other nucleotide sequences from this sample produce the same CDR3. This sequence joins TRBV19 and TRBJ1-1, with D possibly matching TRBD1 (6 bases). The germline gives CDR1 LNHDA, CDR2 SQIVND (reference sequence). The CDR3 has 19 amino acids. The CDR3, as DNA: TGTGCTAGTAGTCTCCGCAAAGAGACAGGATTATTAAGGAACACTGAAGCTTTCTTT. Amino acids: CASSLRKETGLLRNTEAFF.

This clone was observed a single time. The rearrangement links TRBV7-9 to TRBJ1-2, with D perhaps matching TRBD1 (6 bases). Trimming shortened V by 7 bases and J by 1 base, and 19 bases separated the two germline ends. Per germline, CDR1 SEHNR and CDR2 FQNEAQ (reference sequence). The length of the CDR3 is 16 residues. CDR3 protein: CASTQSGGRGNYGYTF. Written as DNA, the CDR3 is TGTGCCAGCACCCAATCCGGTGGCAGGGGTAACTATGGCTACACCTTC.

This clone was detected only once. This chain links TRBV5-1 with TRBJ1-1; perhaps TRBD1 as D (5 bases). The V gene lost 0 bases and the J gene lost 4 bases, with 13 bases spanning the gap. The CDR3 is 15 amino acids. Germline CDR1 and CDR2: SGHRS and YFSETQ. CDR3 amino acids: CASSLAAGRFTEAFF. The CDR3 bases are TGCGCCAGCAGCTTGGCGGCAGGGCGGTTCACTGAAGCTTTCTTT. The complete variable domain, with remaining parts taken from reference TRBV5-1 and TRBJ1-1, reads KAGVTQTPRYLIKTRGQQVTLSCSPISGHRSVSWYQQTPGQGLQFLFEYFSETQRNKGNFPGRFSGRQFSNSRSEMNVSTLELGDSALYLCASSLAAGRFTEAFFGQGTRLTVV.

This chain connects TRBV3-1 (or the pseudogene TRBV3-2) to TRBJ2-5; a weak D match, TRBD2 (6 bases). The germline CDR1 and CDR2 sequences are LGHDT and YNNKEL (reference sequence). Trimming removed 2 bases from V and 4 bases from J, with 17 bases in between. This CDR3 comprises 16 residues. CDR3 DNA sequence: TGTGCCAGCAGCCAATATCGGGACTCGGGAGTAGAGACCCAGTACTTC. Amino acids: CASSQYRDSGVETQYF.

The V and J genes are TRBV6-1 and TRBJ1-5, with D perhaps matching TRBD1 (5 bases). V gave up 4 bases and J gave up 0 bases, with 16 bases separating them. The CDR3 contains 17 residues. Germline CDR1 is MNHNS and CDR2 is SASEGT. The CDR3 spells CASSGPRQHYSNQPQHF. CDR3 DNA: TGTGCCAGCAGTGGCCCCAGACAGCACTATAGCAATCAGCCCCAGCATTTT.

The rearrangement uses TRBV5-1 and TRBJ2-3; 7 bases are a match to TRBD2. This CDR3 is 14 amino acids long. J gave up 6 bases and V 4 bases, and 8 bases lay outside the gene matches. Germline CDR1 and CDR2: SGHRS and YFSETQ. The CDR3 here is CASSRDYSLDTQYF. CDR3 DNA sequence: TGCGCCAGCAGCCGGGACTACTCACTCGATACGCAGTATTTT. Complete variable domain (other parts from reference TRBV5-1 and TRBJ2-3): KAGVTQTPRYLIKTRGQQVTLSCSPISGHRSVSWYQQTPGQGLQFLFEYFSETQRNKGNFPGRFSGRQFSNSRSEMNVSTLELGDSALYLCASSRDYSLDTQYFGPGTRLTVL.

This clone was picked up a small number of times. V usage is TRBV3-1 (or the pseudogene TRBV3-2) and J usage is TRBJ2-3, with D tentatively TRBD2 (5 bases). Per the germline V gene, CDR1 is LGHDT and CDR2 is YNNKEL (reference sequence). This CDR3 has 14 amino acids. The ends were cut back, 2 bases at V and 3 bases at J, with 9 bases in the middle. The CDR3 is CASSQFGETDTQYF. The CDR3 DNA follows: TGTGCCAGCAGCCAATTCGGGGAGACAGATACGCAGTATTTT.

This clone has just one count. The chain has TRBV5-1 and TRBJ2-5, with a weak D call TRBD2 (6 bases). This CDR3 region has 15 residues. Germline assignment: CDR1 SGHRS and CDR2 YFSETQ. Trimming cost V 0 bases and J 1 base, with 10 bases left between them. In DNA form, the CDR3 reads TGCGCCAGCAGCTTGGCCGGGAGCGCCCAAGAGACCCAGTACTTC. It codes for CASSLAGSAQETQYF.

This sequence joins TRBV6-5 and TRBJ1-5, with D maybe TRBD1 (6 bases). CDR3 length: 14 residues. Between the trimmed V and J ends, which lost 10 bases and 6 bases, there was a span of 19 bases. Per the germline V gene, CDR1 is MNHEY and CDR2 is SVGAGI. In nucleotides, the CDR3 is TGTGCCACATCGGGGGGCCCGGGTTTTCAGCCCCAGCATTTT. Amino acids: CATSGGPGFQPQHF.

The V call is TRBV28, the J call TRBJ2-5, with 7 bases matching TRBD1. CDR1 is MDHEN, CDR2 SYDVKM, per germline. This CDR3 comprises 15 residues. The V and J ends lost 7 bases and 4 bases, in that order; junction bases with no gene match: 12. CDR3 protein: CASNLNRGFRETQYF. CDR3 coding DNA: TGTGCCAGCAACCTAAACAGGGGATTTAGAGAGACCCAGTACTTC. The full variable domain, its missing parts supplied by reference TRBV28 and TRBJ2-5, is DVKVTQSSRYLVKRTGEKVFLECVQDMDHENMFWYRQDPGLGLRLIYFSYDVKMKEKGDIPEGYSVSREKKERFSLILESASTNQTSMYLCASNLNRGFRETQYFGPGTRLLVL.